This TCR beta chain was sequenced during a study of cytomegalovirus exposure and HLA in healthy donors. For the study at large: There were approximately 400 genotyped donors. Of these, roughly 80% fell in the genetic ancestry cluster associated with self-reported Caucasian donors.

The V gene lost 1 base and the J gene lost 12 bases, with 19 bases spanning the gap. The CDR3 has 15 residues. Germline assignment: CDR1 MNHEY and CDR2 SMNVEV (reference sequence). Comments on this clone: Its specificity is not known.

Broader study findings: Cytomegalovirus-associated TCR beta chains were listed, numbering 150 to 200.

Use of 60 Vbeta and 13 Jbeta primers characterized the PCR. Method: immunoSEQ multiplex PCR; TCRdb's copy keeps in-frame clones and lacks some. The sample lists about 100,000 clones, roughly 80% occurring once. The chain combines TRBV27 with TRBJ2-1; D is possibly TRBD1 (5 bases). The sequence derives from a male donor in good health and CMV-seropositive. Sequencing was carried out using PBMCs. Here the CDR3 reads CASSLFRTLTSLQFF. The CDR3 DNA sequence: TGTGCCAGCAGTTTATTTCGGACATTGACGAGCCTGCAGTTCTTC.